The sequence of this T cell receptor beta chain was determined in a study of identical twins. V lost 5 bases, J lost 2 bases, and 7 bases stayed unmatched. This CDR3 spans 16 amino acids. Germline V lookup: CDR1 SEHNR, CDR2 FQNEAQ (reference sequence). TCRdb reanalysed the 5' RACE reads using MiXCR and keeps one entry per CDR3 protein. This sample yields about 890,000 distinct CDR3 sequences, of which about 12% are seen a single time; around 1.6% belongs to the top ten. General study results and limits: Excess twin sharing in beta out-of-frame sequences was weaker.

On this clonotype itself: Its cognate antigen is unknown.

The data also belong to a second study, concerning yellow fever vaccine responses in identical twins.

This sequence was found in a woman aged 18-30 years in good health. The genes are TRBV7-9 and TRBJ1-5, with 9 bases fitting TRBD1. Input material: PBMCs. The CDR3 DNA follows: TGTGCCAGCAGCGCCTGGGGACAGGGTGGCAATCAGCCCCAGCATTTT. Its protein product is CASSAWGQGGNQPQHF.